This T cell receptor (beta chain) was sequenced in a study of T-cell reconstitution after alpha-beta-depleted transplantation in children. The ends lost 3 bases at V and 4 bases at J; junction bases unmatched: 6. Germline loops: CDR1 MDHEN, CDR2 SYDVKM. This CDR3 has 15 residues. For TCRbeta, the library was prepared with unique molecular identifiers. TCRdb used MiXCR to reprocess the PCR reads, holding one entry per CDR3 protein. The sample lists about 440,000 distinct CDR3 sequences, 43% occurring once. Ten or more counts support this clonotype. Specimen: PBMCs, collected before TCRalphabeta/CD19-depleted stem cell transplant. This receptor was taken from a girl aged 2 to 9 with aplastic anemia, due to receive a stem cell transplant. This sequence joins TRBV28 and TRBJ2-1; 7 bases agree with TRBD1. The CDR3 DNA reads TGTGCCAGCAGTTTCAACGACAGGGTATACAATGAGCAGTTCTTC. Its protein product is CASSFNDRVYNEQFF.